These T cell receptor beta chains were read from a single sample in a study of PD-L1 blockade in urothelial cancer. Produced via immunoSEQ multiplex PCR; TCRdb's table is partial and in-frame only. The sample has about 32,000 clones; over 80% are singletons. The source was PBMCs, collected around atezolizumab (anti-PD-L1) treatment. Receptor source: a man aged 45-65 years with urothelial cancer. Both conserved end residues are part of each CDR3. D genes are given only for firm matches. Clone size is stated in some rows and not others, as once, few, many or a class when expanded.

D gene	V gene	J gene	clone size	CDR3 protein	CDR3 DNA
.	TRBV7-9	TRBJ2-1	.	CASHNPQWEQFF	TGTGCCAGCCATAACCCACAATGGGAGCAGTTCTTC
TRBD2	TRBV5-1	TRBJ2-3	.	CASSWSGGSTDTQYF	TGCGCCAGCAGCTGGAGCGGGGGGAGCACAGATACGCAGTATTTT
TRBD2	TRBV6-4	TRBJ2-3	.	CASSFSGGRDTQYF	TGTGCCAGCAGTTTTAGCGGGGGCCGGGATACGCAGTATTTT
TRBD1	TRBV7-9	TRBJ1-2	.	CASSPEDRGFYGYTF	TGTGCCAGCAGCCCCGAGGACAGGGGTTTCTATGGCTACACCTTC
TRBD1	TRBV14	TRBJ2-2	.	CASSLDRGVGELFF	TGTGCCAGCAGCCTAGACAGGGGCGTCGGGGAGCTGTTTTTT
TRBD2	TRBV27	TRBJ2-5	.	CASSSGLAGNKETQYF	TGTGCCAGCAGCTCGGGACTAGCGGGGAATAAAGAGACCCAGTACTTC
TRBD2	TRBV9	TRBJ2-1	.	CASSEFLSGGPNEQFF	TGTGCCAGCAGCGAGTTCCTTAGCGGGGGACCTAATGAGCAGTTCTTC
TRBD1	TRBV18	TRBJ1-5	.	CASSPRQGDGSNQPQHF	TGTGCCAGCTCACCACGACAGGGGGATGGTAGCAATCAGCCCCAGCATTTT
TRBD1	TRBV7-9	TRBJ2-5	.	CASSGTGIWGETQYF	TGTGCCAGCAGCGGGACAGGGATCTGGGGGGAGACCCAGTACTTC
TRBD2	TRBV6-5	TRBJ2-2	.	CASSFVAGSNTGELFF	TGTGCCAGCAGTTTTGTAGCGGGTTCGAACACCGGGGAGCTGTTTTTT
.	TRBV30	TRBJ1-2	.	CAWRWGRGNYGYTF	TGTGCCTGGAGGTGGGGAAGGGGTAACTATGGCTACACCTTC
.	TRBV5-4	TRBJ1-3	.	CASSLFGAGSGNTIYF	TGTGCCAGCAGCTTGTTTGGCGCGGGATCTGGAAACACCATATATTTT
.	TRBV5-1	TRBJ1-3	.	CASSLDSSGNTIYF	TGCGCCAGCTCCTTGGACAGCTCTGGAAACACCATATATTTT
.	TRBV4-1	TRBJ2-3	.	CASSQDQGTQYF	TGCGCCAGCAGCCAAGATCAGGGTACGCAGTATTTT
.	TRBV7-3	TRBJ2-3	.	CASSLGGASTDTQYF	TGTGCCAGCAGCTTGGGGGGGGCTAGCACAGATACGCAGTATTTT
.	TRBV7-9	TRBJ2-3	.	CAMRGRSPDTQYF	TGTGCCATGCGGGGGCGGAGTCCAGATACGCAGTATTTT
TRBD1	TRBV6-1	TRBJ2-1	few	CASSPGTGDYNEQFF	TGTGCCAGCAGTCCCGGGACAGGGGATTACAATGAGCAGTTCTTC
.	TRBV7-8	TRBJ2-7	once	CASSLGGGTTYEQYF	TGTGCCAGCAGCTTGGGGGGGGGCACAACCTACGAGCAGTACTTC
TRBD1	TRBV4-1	TRBJ2-2	.	CASSPGTGNTGELFF	TGCGCCAGCAGCCCCGGGACAGGGAACACCGGGGAGCTGTTTTTT
TRBD2	TRBV28	TRBJ2-1	once	CASSSARERFGEQFF	TGTGCCAGCAGTTCCGCGCGGGAGAGGTTCGGTGAGCAGTTCTTC
.	TRBV18	TRBJ2-4	.	CASSPPTTLAKNIQYF	TGTGCCAGCTCACCACCAACTACTTTAGCCAAAAACATTCAGTACTTC
TRBD1	TRBV27	TRBJ1-1	few	CASSLLWTGNTEAFF	TGTGCCAGCAGTCTTCTCTGGACAGGGAACACTGAAGCTTTCTTT
TRBD1	TRBV5-1	TRBJ2-3	.	CASSFPGGRADTQYF	TGCGCCAGCAGCTTCCCAGGGGGCAGGGCAGATACGCAGTATTTT
TRBD2	TRBV7-2	TRBJ2-1	.	CASSSSGGPNEQFF	TGTGCCAGCAGCTCTTCGGGAGGGCCCAATGAGCAGTTCTTC
TRBD1	TRBV6-1	TRBJ1-2	.	CASSEAGQGAGYTF	TGTGCCAGCAGTGAAGCTGGACAGGGGGCCGGCTACACCTTC
TRBD1	TRBV5-1	TRBJ1-4	.	CASSFGQGNEKLFF	TGCGCCAGCAGCTTCGGACAGGGGAATGAAAAACTGTTTTTT
TRBD1	TRBV11-2	TRBJ1-1	once	CASSTGQGMNTEAFF	TGTGCCAGCAGCACCGGACAGGGGATGAACACTGAAGCTTTCTTT
.	TRBV10-3	TRBJ2-5	.	CAISERTGQETQYF	TGTGCCATCAGTGAGCGTACGGGGCAAGAGACCCAGTACTTC
TRBD2	TRBV6-5	TRBJ2-1	.	CASSYSRLAVQNRQFF	TGTGCCAGCAGTTACTCGAGACTAGCGGTCCAGAATAGGCAGTTCTTC
.	TRBV18	TRBJ1-6	.	CASSQQEGFYNSPLHF	TGTGCCAGCTCACAACAGGAGGGGTTCTATAATTCACCCCTCCACTTT
TRBD1	TRBV18	TRBJ2-5	.	CASSVDRGRQETQYF	TGTGCCAGCTCGGTGGACAGGGGGCGTCAAGAGACCCAGTACTTC
.	TRBV6-6	TRBJ2-7	.	CATSGSSYEQYF	TGTGCCACTTCCGGGAGCTCCTACGAGCAGTACTTC
.	TRBV7-9	TRBJ2-7	few	CASSLSLGGTGAYEQYF	TGTGCCAGCAGCTTATCCCTCGGGGGGACAGGAGCCTACGAGCAGTACTTC
.	TRBV27	TRBJ2-7	.	CASSRGLASEQYF	TGTGCCAGCAGTAGAGGCTTAGCCTCCGAGCAGTACTTC
TRBD2	TRBV4-1	TRBJ2-1	.	CASSQATSGYNEQFF	TGCGCCAGCAGCCAAGCAACTAGCGGCTACAATGAGCAGTTCTTC
TRBD1	TRBV5-8	TRBJ2-5	.	CASSSGQLKGETQYF	TGTGCCAGCAGCTCGGGACAGCTGAAGGGGGAGACCCAGTACTTC
TRBD1	TRBV5-1	TRBJ1-1	.	CASSSIGTGGYWTEAFF	TGCGCCAGCAGCTCTATTGGGACAGGGGGCTATTGGACTGAAGCTTTCTTT
.	TRBV30	TRBJ1-2	.	CAAETGSYGYTF	TGTGCCGCTGAAACAGGGTCCTATGGCTACACCTTC
.	TRBV7-3	TRBJ1-2	.	CASSDDGQKPYTF	TGTGCCAGCAGCGACGACGGACAGAAACCCTACACCTTC
TRBD2	TRBV7-9	TRBJ2-1	.	CASSLELAGGPSNNEQFF	TGTGCCAGCAGCTTAGAGCTAGCGGGGGGACCCTCCAACAATGAGCAGTTCTTC
TRBD1	TRBV6-5	TRBJ2-5	.	CASQTAIQGAKTQYF	TGTGCCAGCCAGACGGCCATACAGGGGGCAAAGACCCAGTACTTC
TRBD1	TRBV10-3	TRBJ2-3	.	CAISRQGDADTQYF	TGTGCCATCAGCCGACAGGGGGATGCAGATACGCAGTATTTT
.	TRBV29-1	TRBJ2-3	once	CSVEGRADTQYF	TGCAGCGTTGAAGGCAGGGCAGATACGCAGTATTTT
.	TRBV7-9	TRBJ2-1	.	CASSLTSSYNEQFF	TGTGCCAGCAGCTTAACCAGCTCCTACAATGAGCAGTTCTTC
TRBD2	TRBV5-4	TRBJ2-3	.	CASSPPLAGAGDTQYF	TGTGCCAGCAGCCCCCCACTAGCGGGGGCCGGTGATACGCAGTATTTT
TRBD1	TRBV19	TRBJ1-5	.	CASSIFGTVSNQPQHF	TGTGCCAGTAGTATATTTGGGACAGTGAGCAATCAGCCCCAGCATTTT
TRBD1	TRBV13	TRBJ2-7	once	CASSPGTGASFRQYF	TGTGCCAGCAGCCCTGGGACAGGGGCATCATTCAGGCAGTACTTC
.	TRBV6-5	TRBJ2-7	.	CASSLGGEQYF	TGTGCCAGCAGTCTAGGGGGCGAGCAGTACTTC
TRBD2	TRBV6-5	TRBJ2-7	.	CASSRAGSSYEQYF	TGTGCCAGCAGTAGAGCGGGATCCTCCTACGAGCAGTACTTC
.	TRBV30	TRBJ2-7	once	CAWSGGRQYF	TGTGCCTGGAGTGGTGGGAGACAGTACTTC